These T cell receptor beta chains were read from a single sample in a study of blood T cell repertoires in COVID-19. TCRdb keeps only in-frame clones here, not all; method: immunoSEQ multiplex PCR. The table records just over 300,000 clones, about nine tenths of them present only once. Sequences were obtained from peripheral blood. The origin of the receptors is a man aged 18 to 29 with active or convalescent COVID-19. The CDR3 runs from the conserved cysteine through the conserved F or W.

J gene: TRBJ2-5
V gene: TRBV29-1
CDR3 protein: CSVGQGGEETQYF

J gene: TRBJ1-2
V gene: TRBV5-1
CDR3 protein: CASRIGTGGNGYTF

J gene: TRBJ2-2
V gene: TRBV2
CDR3 protein: CASSRQGGNTGELFF

J gene: TRBJ1-2
V gene: TRBV12-3/TRBV12-4
CDR3 protein: CASRPTGGSGYTF

J gene: TRBJ2-3
V gene: TRBV7-7
CDR3 protein: CASSRDYGITDTQYF

J gene: TRBJ2-7
V gene: TRBV18
CDR3 protein: CASSLPGQRTREQYF

J gene: TRBJ1-2
V gene: TRBV6-6
CDR3 protein: CASSGGQGAVGYTF

J gene: TRBJ2-7
V gene: TRBV6-6
CDR3 protein: CATGRGTSLFEQYF

J gene: TRBJ2-5
V gene: TRBV25-1
CDR3 protein: CASSEYKRQGAGETQYF

J gene: TRBJ2-7
V gene: TRBV27
CDR3 protein: CASSQTAGGHEQYF

J gene: TRBJ1-1
V gene: TRBV18
CDR3 protein: CASSQGISRGTEAFF

J gene: TRBJ2-7
V gene: TRBV9
CDR3 protein: CASSVPPASGASYEQYF

J gene: TRBJ2-1
V gene: TRBV4-3
CDR3 protein: CASSQMSFSYNEQFF

J gene: TRBJ2-1
V gene: TRBV11-2
CDR3 protein: CASSSLAGVSSGEQFF

J gene: TRBJ2-7
V gene: TRBV5-4
CDR3 protein: CASSSKLAGAREQYF

J gene: TRBJ1-1
V gene: TRBV29-1
CDR3 protein: CSVAYSGQFKTEAFF

J gene: TRBJ2-3
V gene: TRBV28
CDR3 protein: CASRQGFNTQYF

J gene: TRBJ2-7
V gene: TRBV25-1
CDR3 protein: CASSEFGTGAKQYF

J gene: TRBJ1-2
V gene: TRBV2
CDR3 protein: CASGGGRYGYTF

J gene: TRBJ2-3
V gene: TRBV4-1
CDR3 protein: CASSQEGGLARTDTQYF

J gene: TRBJ1-5
V gene: TRBV19
CDR3 protein: CASSMGQESQPQHF

J gene: TRBJ2-1
V gene: TRBV11-2
CDR3 protein: CASSLDLGSRSYNEQFF

J gene: TRBJ1-2
V gene: TRBV19
CDR3 protein: CASSILSDSFYGYTF

J gene: TRBJ1-4
V gene: TRBV6-1
CDR3 protein: CASSEVAGGNEKLFF

J gene: TRBJ1-4
V gene: TRBV3-1/TRBV3-2
CDR3 protein: CASSQFRAATNEKLFF

J gene: TRBJ2-5
V gene: TRBV6-1
CDR3 protein: CASSEGGSPGLETQYF

J gene: TRBJ1-6
V gene: TRBV6-6
CDR3 protein: CASSPRAENSPLHF

J gene: TRBJ1-2
V gene: TRBV27
CDR3 protein: CASSFDTNYGYTF

J gene: TRBJ2-1
V gene: TRBV9
CDR3 protein: CASSPGLAVQFF

J gene: TRBJ1-6
V gene: TRBV7-6
CDR3 protein: CASSSEGGGNYNSPLHF

J gene: TRBJ1-4
V gene: TRBV27
CDR3 protein: CASSLFGTNEKLFF

J gene: TRBJ1-1
V gene: TRBV28
CDR3 protein: CASRQGRGNTEAFF

J gene: TRBJ2-7
V gene: TRBV27
CDR3 protein: CASSRRPGQGIYEQYF

J gene: TRBJ2-7
V gene: TRBV28
CDR3 protein: CASSFPGIIYEQYF

J gene: TRBJ2-7
V gene: TRBV3-1/TRBV3-2
CDR3 protein: CASSQASYEQYF

J gene: TRBJ2-7
V gene: TRBV18
CDR3 protein: CASSPLGAGSYEQYF

J gene: TRBJ1-4
V gene: TRBV19
CDR3 protein: CASKTGGEKLFF

J gene: TRBJ1-4
V gene: TRBV19
CDR3 protein: CASSIGATNEKLFF

J gene: TRBJ2-3
V gene: TRBV11-2
CDR3 protein: CASSAAGGADTQYF

J gene: TRBJ1-2
V gene: TRBV3-1/TRBV3-2
CDR3 protein: CASSFGTGTANYGYTF

J gene: TRBJ1-2
V gene: TRBV7-9
CDR3 protein: CASSNRDRGLRWGYTF

J gene: TRBJ1-5
V gene: TRBV2
CDR3 protein: CASSPRQYQPQHF

J gene: TRBJ1-1
V gene: TRBV10-3
CDR3 protein: CATREDGTPGTEAFF

J gene: TRBJ2-3
V gene: TRBV7-6
CDR3 protein: CASSLRLPGLAGGTDTQYF

J gene: TRBJ2-2
V gene: TRBV7-9
CDR3 protein: CASSPRAAGGNGELFF

J gene: TRBJ2-6
V gene: TRBV28
CDR3 protein: CASSLSPSAQGANVLTF

J gene: TRBJ1-4
V gene: TRBV6-5
CDR3 protein: CASSYSVAGNEKLFF

J gene: TRBJ2-7
V gene: TRBV5-1
CDR3 protein: CASSPGHAYEQYF

J gene: TRBJ1-1
V gene: TRBV28
CDR3 protein: CASSFGTEPNTEAFF

J gene: TRBJ1-2
V gene: TRBV4-1
CDR3 protein: CASSQRQMYGYTF

J gene: TRBJ2-3
V gene: TRBV5-1
CDR3 protein: CASSLEAGGRADTQYF

J gene: TRBJ1-1
V gene: TRBV6-4
CDR3 protein: CASSEDRGTEAFF

J gene: TRBJ2-7
V gene: TRBV5-8
CDR3 protein: CASSLEWGSGEQYF

J gene: TRBJ1-1
V gene: TRBV9
CDR3 protein: CASSAGQGAEAFF

J gene: TRBJ1-1
V gene: TRBV15
CDR3 protein: CATSRDGDRLGTEAFF

J gene: TRBJ2-1
V gene: TRBV7-3
CDR3 protein: CASSPRSGQRTYNEQFF

J gene: TRBJ2-7
V gene: TRBV5-8
CDR3 protein: CASSLRSGEQYF

J gene: TRBJ2-7
V gene: TRBV27
CDR3 protein: CASSPGQSSYEQYF

J gene: TRBJ2-1
V gene: TRBV7-8
CDR3 protein: CASSLALAAKGQFF

J gene: TRBJ2-3
V gene: TRBV6-6
CDR3 protein: CASSTSPDTQYF